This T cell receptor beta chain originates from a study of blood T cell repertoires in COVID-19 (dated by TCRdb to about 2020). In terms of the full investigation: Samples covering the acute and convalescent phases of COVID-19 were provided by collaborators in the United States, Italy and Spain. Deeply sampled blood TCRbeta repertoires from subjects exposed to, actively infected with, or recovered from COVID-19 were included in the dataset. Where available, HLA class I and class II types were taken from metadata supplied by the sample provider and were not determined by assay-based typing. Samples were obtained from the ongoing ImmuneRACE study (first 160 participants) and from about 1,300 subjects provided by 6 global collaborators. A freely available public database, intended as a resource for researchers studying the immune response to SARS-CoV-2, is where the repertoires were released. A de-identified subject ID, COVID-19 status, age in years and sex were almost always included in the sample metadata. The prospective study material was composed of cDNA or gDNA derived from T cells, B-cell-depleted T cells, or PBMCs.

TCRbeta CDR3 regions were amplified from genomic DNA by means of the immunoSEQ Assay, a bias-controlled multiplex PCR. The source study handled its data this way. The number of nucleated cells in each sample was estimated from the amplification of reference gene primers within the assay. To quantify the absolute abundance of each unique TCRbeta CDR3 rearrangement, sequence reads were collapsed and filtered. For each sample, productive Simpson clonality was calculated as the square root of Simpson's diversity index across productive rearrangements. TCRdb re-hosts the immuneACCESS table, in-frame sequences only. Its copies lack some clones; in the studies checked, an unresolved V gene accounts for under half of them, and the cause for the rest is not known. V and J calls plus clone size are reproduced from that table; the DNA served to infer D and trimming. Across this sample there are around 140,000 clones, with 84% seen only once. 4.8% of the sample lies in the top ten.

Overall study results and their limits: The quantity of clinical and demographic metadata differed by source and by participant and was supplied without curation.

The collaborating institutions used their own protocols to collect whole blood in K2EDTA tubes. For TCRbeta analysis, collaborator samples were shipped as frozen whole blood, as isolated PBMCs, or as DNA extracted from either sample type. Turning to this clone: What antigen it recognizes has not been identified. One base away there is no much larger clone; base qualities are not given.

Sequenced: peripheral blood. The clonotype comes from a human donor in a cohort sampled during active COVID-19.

The CDR3 loop reads CASSVHGRGGQETQYF. Read as DNA, the sequence is TGTGCCAGCAGTGTTCACGGGCGGGGGGGACAAGAGACCCAGTACTTC. The chain was built from TRBV2 and TRBJ2-5; the central 9 bases match TRBD2. V ends up 4 bases short and J 2 bases short, with an unmatched junction base count of 8. Taken from the germline V gene, the CDR1 and CDR2 loops are SNHLY and FYNNEI. There are 16 amino acids in the CDR3, from cysteine to phenylalanine inclusive. Here the CDR3 DNA is all that survives: 48 bases in frame from base 1.